The clone carrying this T cell receptor beta chain was seen just once. The CDR3 is made up of 15 amino acids. The V end was cut by 2 bases, the J end by 2 bases, with 10 bases between. Per the germline V gene, CDR1 is LNHDA and CDR2 is SQIVND (reference sequence). This record belongs to a study of blood T cell repertoires in COVID-19. Overall study context: From the United States, Italy and Spain came samples of acute and convalescent COVID-19. PBMCs, B-cell-depleted T cells, or T cells provided the cDNA or gDNA that made up the material.

The authors' processing: Estimation of nucleated cell counts relied on the amplification of reference gene primers. Only in-frame clones appear in the TCRdb table, and some are missing; sequencing was by immunoSEQ multiplex PCR. The V and J calls and the clone size are those of that table, but D and trimming were determined from the DNA. The top ten hold around 14% of the sample, which has over 250,000 clones, around nine tenths seen once. Seattle researchers signed up patients amid active infection and tracked them longitudinally. V is TRBV19 and J is TRBJ2-1; D uncertain. The source of this sequence is a woman aged 65 to 85 with COVID-19, enrolled during active disease. Sequencing was performed on peripheral blood. This CDR3 is CASSISVGPYNEQFF. The DNA of the CDR3 is TGTGCCAGTAGTATAAGTGTGGGCCCCTACAATGAGCAGTTCTTC.